One and the same sample provided the 20 T cell receptor beta chains below, sequenced in a study of cytomegalovirus exposure and HLA in healthy donors. Primers: 60 Vbeta forward and 13 Jbeta reverse. The data were produced by immunoSEQ multiplex PCR, yet TCRdb's version contains in-frame clones alone and is incomplete. Counted here are 150,000 or so clones, over 65% occurring once; the ten biggest clones make up about 0.8%. The sample was PBMCs. The receptors originated from a female donor in good health and CMV-seronegative.

The CDR3 coding sequence is TGTGCCAGTAGTTTTAGACAGGCTGTCTCTGAAGCTTTCTTT. This sequence encodes CASSFRQAVSEAFF. The chain couples TRBV19 to TRBJ1-1, with a tentative D call TRBD1 (6 bases). Deletions cut 5 bases from V and 6 bases from J, with 16 bases between. CDR1 and CDR2 from the germline V gene are LNHDA and SQIVND (reference sequence). CDR3 length equals 14 residues.

The chain is built from TRBV11-2 and TRBJ2-5, with D maybe TRBD2 (6 bases). Trimming pared 5 bases from V and 5 bases from J, leaving 18 bases between. This CDR3 comprises 15 residues. CDR1 is SGHAT, CDR2 FQNNGV, per germline. The chain's CDR3 is CASSRRATGGETQYF. Here the CDR3 DNA reads TGTGCCAGCAGCCGGCGGGCAACTGGGGGGGAGACCCAGTACTTC.

The V and J genes are TRBV5-1 and TRBJ1-3; 7 positions match TRBD1. This CDR3 contains 15 residues. Germline CDR1 reads SGHRS; CDR2 reads YFSETQ. Losses at the gene ends were 4 bases for V and 3 bases for J; bases not matched to a gene: 7. In nucleotides, the CDR3 is TGCGCCAGCAGCCGACAGGGCTCGGGTGGAAACACCATATATTTT. This encodes CASSRQGSGGNTIYF.

This clone was seen only a few times. The V gene is TRBV6-5, the J gene TRBJ2-7, with D possibly matching TRBD2 (6 bases). Germline V gene data show CDR1 as MNHEY and CDR2 as SVGAGI. V dropped 2 bases and J dropped 4 bases, with 12 bases sitting between them. The CDR3 totals 14 residues. The CDR3 nucleotides read TGTGCCAGCAGTTACGCGAGGACTACATACGAGCAGTACTTC. Translated, it gives CASSYARTTYEQYF.

The V and J genes are TRBV7-6 and TRBJ1-5; D might be TRBD1 (5 bases). This CDR3 has 14 residues. Per germline, CDR1 SGHVS and CDR2 FNYEAQ. V gave up 1 base and J gave up 4 bases, with 8 bases separating them. This CDR3 reads CASSLGRGNQPQHF. The DNA of the CDR3 is TGTGCCAGCAGCTTAGGGCGGGGGAATCAGCCCCAGCATTTT.

This rearrangement joins TRBV5-4 to TRBJ2-1; D might be TRBD1 (6 bases). V was trimmed by 0 bases and J by 0 bases, leaving 19 bases between them. The germline V gene has CDR1 SGHNT and CDR2 YYREEE (reference sequence). The CDR3 length is 19 residues. DNA for the CDR3: TGTGCCAGCAGCTTGGAGATGCCGCAACAGGGTAGCTCCTACAATGAGCAGTTCTTC. It translates to CASSLEMPQQGSSYNEQFF.

The chain has TRBV6-5 and TRBJ1-3; no reliable D call. CDR3 size: 16 residues. Germline V gene sequence: CDR1 MNHEY, CDR2 SVGAGI. V lost 3 bases and J 0 bases, leaving 12 bases between the germline ends. The CDR3 here is CASSYGRSSSGNTIYF. The CDR3 region has the DNA TGTGCCAGCAGTTATGGGAGGTCGAGCTCTGGAAACACCATATATTTT.

The rearrangement joins TRBV6-5 to TRBJ1-2; TRBD1 might be the D (5 bases). Germline values: CDR1 MNHEY, CDR2 SVGAGI. The V end was cut by 5 bases, the J end by 7 bases, with 11 bases between. This CDR3 comprises 12 residues. The CDR3 region has the DNA TGTGCCAGCAGTCCCTGGGGCGGTGGCTACACCTTC. It encodes CASSPWGGGYTF.

The CDR3 spells CASSRGLAGGEQFF. For the CDR3, the DNA is TGTGCCAGCAGCCGAGGTCTAGCGGGGGGTGAGCAGTTCTTC. The chain recombines TRBV6-1 with TRBJ2-1; 11 bases match TRBD2. The length of the CDR3 is 14 residues. Germline lookup yields CDR1 MNHNS and CDR2 SASEGT. V lost 6 bases and J lost 9; bases outside the gene matches: 7.

To note about this clone: The identical CDR3 is also encoded by other nucleotide sequences in the sample. The rearrangement links TRBV7-6 to TRBJ1-1, with a weak D call TRBD1 (6 bases). Per germline, CDR1 SGHVS and CDR2 FNYEAQ. Deletions cut 4 bases from V and 2 bases from J, with 8 bases between. The CDR3 has 13 amino acids. CDR3: CASSSQGNTEAFF. In DNA form, the CDR3 reads TGTGCCAGCAGCTCACAGGGCAACACTGAAGCTTTCTTT.

The CDR3 spells CASSRGQAGETQYF. The CDR3 nucleotides are TGTGCCAGCTCACGAGGACAGGCAGGGGAGACCCAGTACTTC. The rearrangement uses TRBV18 and TRBJ2-5, with 7 bases identical to TRBD1. This CDR3 has 14 residues. Germline V gene lookup returns CDR1 KGHSH and CDR2 LQKENI. Trimming removed 4 bases from V and 5 bases from J; junction bases left unmatched: 7.

On this clone itself: One end of the junction is discordant with germline, which a read error may explain. The rearrangement uses TRBV9 and TRBJ1-3, with a possible D match to TRBD1 (6 bases). CDR3 size: 13 residues. CDR1 is SGDLS, CDR2 YYNGEE, per germline. This CDR3 reads CASSLRGGEDQHF. The CDR3 coding sequence is TGTGCCAGCAGCCTAAGAGGGGGGGAGGACCAACATTTT.

The CDR3: CASGLFGTAKVLPLHF. CDR3 coding DNA: TGTGCCAGCGGTCTTTTTGGGACAGCGAAGGTTCTGCCCCTCCACTTT. This chain uses TRBV7-9 with TRBJ1-6; 7 nucleotides line up with TRBD1. CDR1 SEHNR and CDR2 FQNEAQ come from the germline V gene (reference sequence). The CDR3 loop spans 16 amino acids. The V gene end was trimmed by 8 bases and the J gene end by 13 bases; junction bases not matched to a gene: 20.

The genes are TRBV5-6 and TRBJ2-3; D ambiguous. Trimming shortened V by 4 bases and J by 2 bases, and 17 bases separated the two germline ends. The CDR3 runs to 16 residues. Germline values: CDR1 SGHDT, CDR2 YYEEEE. The CDR3, as DNA: TGTGCCAGCAGCCCCCCTGGTGGCAGTTACACAGATACGCAGTATTTT. Translated: CASSPPGGSYTDTQYF.

This clone has just one count. The rearrangement joins TRBV6-5 to TRBJ2-5; 7 nucleotides agree with TRBD2. The J call may be incorrect, as the DNA end agrees better with TRBJ2-7. CDR1 and CDR2 from the germline V gene are MNHEY and SVGAGI. This CDR3 is built from 15 residues. The CDR3 DNA is TGTGCCAGCAGTCGGGGAGGGACTCTCTCCTACGAGCAGTACTTC. It encodes CASSRGGTLSYEQYF.

The rearrangement uses TRBV6-5 and TRBJ2-3; D may be TRBD2 (6 bases). The CDR3 extends over 15 amino acids. The V gene's germline CDR1 is MNHEY and CDR2 SVGAGI. Trimming shortened V by 6 bases and J by 0 bases, and 13 bases separated the two germline ends. CDR3 in DNA: TGTGCCAGCAGGGAGGGGCCTTCTAGCACAGATACGCAGTATTTT. Translation gives CASREGPSSTDTQYF.

The chain links TRBV28 to TRBJ2-5; maybe TRBD1 (5 bases). This CDR3 is 14 amino acids long. The ends were cut back, 2 bases at V and 3 bases at J, with 10 bases in the middle. Germline lookup yields CDR1 MDHEN and CDR2 SYDVKM. The CDR3 spells CASSLAAREETQYF. The CDR3 DNA reads TGTGCCAGCAGTTTAGCTGCCAGGGAAGAGACCCAGTACTTC.

The chain links TRBV6-1 to TRBJ2-5; TRBD1 matches at 8 bases. The CDR3 is made up of 16 amino acids. Losses at the gene ends were 4 bases for V and 7 bases for J; bases not matched to a gene: 14. Germline V lookup: CDR1 MNHNS, CDR2 SASEGT. The CDR3 is CASSGATWTGPSTQYF. The CDR3 nucleotides are TGTGCCAGCAGTGGTGCGACCTGGACAGGGCCGTCGACCCAGTACTTC.

CDR3 nucleotides: TGTGCCAGCAGCAAGGACAGCCCCATGAACGAGCAGTACTTC. It is translated as CASSKDSPMNEQYF. This chain links TRBV5-6 with TRBJ2-7; a possible D gene is TRBD1 (6 bases). Germline lookup yields CDR1 SGHDT and CDR2 YYEEEE. The ends were cut back, 4 bases at V and 5 bases at J, with 16 bases in the middle. CDR3 length equals 14 residues. The full variable domain, in which reference TRBV5-6 and TRBJ2-7 provide the parts outside the CDR3, is DAGVTQSPTHLIKTRGQQVTLRCSPKSGHDTVSWYQQALGQGPQFIFQYYEEEERQRGNFPDRFSGHQFPNYSSELNVNALLLGDSALYLCASSKDSPMNEQYFGPGTRLTVT.

The rearrangement uses TRBV4-1 and TRBJ1-2; D unclear. The CDR3 length is 14 residues. Per the germline V gene, CDR1 is MGHRA and CDR2 is YSYEKL. Trimming removed 4 bases from V and 4 bases from J, with 13 bases in between. CDR3 amino acids: CASSPLAGSYGYTF. CDR3 DNA: TGCGCCAGCAGCCCCCTCGCGGGATCCTATGGCTACACCTTC.